This T cell receptor (beta chain) came from a study of T cell responses to AZD1222 COVID-19 vaccine. Germline values: CDR1 MNHEY, CDR2 SMNVEV (reference sequence). Trimming shortened V by 4 bases and J by 13 bases, and 17 bases separated the two germline ends. This CDR3 contains 13 residues. Study-level points and caveats: Among AZD1222 vaccinees, only six were seropositive at baseline.

This clone has just one count. The target antigen is unknown. This table comes from immunoSEQ multiplex PCR, and its TCRdb copy is limited to in-frame clones, with some not included. The profile shows 120,000 or so clones, 80% to 90% of them singletons. V gene TRBV27 combines with J gene TRBJ2-1; tentative D call: TRBD1 (6 bases). Here the sequenced sample was peripheral blood, taken on day 0 of MenACWY control vaccination. The receptor's source is an adult in good health. The CDR3 sequence: CASSSPSRGVQFF. For the CDR3, the DNA is TGTGCCAGCAGTTCCCCGAGCAGGGGTGTTCAGTTCTTC.